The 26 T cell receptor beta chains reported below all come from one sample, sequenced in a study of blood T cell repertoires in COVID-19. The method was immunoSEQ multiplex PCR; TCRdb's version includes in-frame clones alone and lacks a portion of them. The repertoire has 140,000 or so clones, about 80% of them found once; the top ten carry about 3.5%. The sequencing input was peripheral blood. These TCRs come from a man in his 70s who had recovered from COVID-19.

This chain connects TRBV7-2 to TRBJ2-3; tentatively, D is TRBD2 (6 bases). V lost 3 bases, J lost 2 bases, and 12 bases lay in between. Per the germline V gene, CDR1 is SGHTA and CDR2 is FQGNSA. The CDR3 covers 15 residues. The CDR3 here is CASSFRLADTDTQYF. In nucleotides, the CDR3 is TGTGCCAGCAGCTTTCGCTTAGCGGACACAGATACGCAGTATTTT.

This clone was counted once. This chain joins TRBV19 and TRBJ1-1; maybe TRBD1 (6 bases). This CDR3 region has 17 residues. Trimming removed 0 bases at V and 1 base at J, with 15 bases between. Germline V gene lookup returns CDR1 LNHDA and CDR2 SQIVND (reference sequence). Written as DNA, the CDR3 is TGTGCCAGTAGTATAGAAGGGACAAGGTCGACGAACACTGAAGCTTTCTTT. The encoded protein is CASSIEGTRSTNTEAFF.

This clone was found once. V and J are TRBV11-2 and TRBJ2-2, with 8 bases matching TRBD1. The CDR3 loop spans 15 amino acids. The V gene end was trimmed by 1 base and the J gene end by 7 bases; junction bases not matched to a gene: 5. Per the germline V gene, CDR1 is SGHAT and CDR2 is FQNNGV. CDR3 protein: CASSLGRGRHGELFF. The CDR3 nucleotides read TGTGCCAGCAGCTTAGGCAGGGGGCGTCACGGGGAGCTGTTTTTT.

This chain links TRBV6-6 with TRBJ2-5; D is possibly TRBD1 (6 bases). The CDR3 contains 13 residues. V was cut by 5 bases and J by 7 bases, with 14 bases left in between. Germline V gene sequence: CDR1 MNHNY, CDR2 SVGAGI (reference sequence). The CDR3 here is CASSRSVGGTQYF. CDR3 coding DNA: TGTGCCAGCAGTCGATCAGTAGGGGGGACCCAGTACTTC.

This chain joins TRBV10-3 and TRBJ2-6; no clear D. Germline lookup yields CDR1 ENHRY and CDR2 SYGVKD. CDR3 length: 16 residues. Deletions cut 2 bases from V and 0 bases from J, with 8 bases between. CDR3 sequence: CAISEGLASGANVLTF. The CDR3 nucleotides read TGTGCCATCAGTGAGGGTCTGGCCTCTGGGGCCAACGTCCTGACTTTC.

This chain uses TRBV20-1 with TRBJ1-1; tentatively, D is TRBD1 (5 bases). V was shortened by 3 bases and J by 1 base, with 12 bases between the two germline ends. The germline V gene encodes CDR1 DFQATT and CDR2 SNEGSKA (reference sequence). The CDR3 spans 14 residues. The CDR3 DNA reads TGCAGTGCTAGTGTTTGGCAGGGGAACACTGAAGCTTTCTTT. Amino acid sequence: CSASVWQGNTEAFF.

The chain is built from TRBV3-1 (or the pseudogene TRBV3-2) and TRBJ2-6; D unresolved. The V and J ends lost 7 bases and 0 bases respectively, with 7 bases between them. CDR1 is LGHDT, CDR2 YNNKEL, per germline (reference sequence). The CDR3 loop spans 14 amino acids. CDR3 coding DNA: TGTGCCAGCACCGTCCTCTCTGGGGCCAACGTCCTGACTTTC. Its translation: CASTVLSGANVLTF.

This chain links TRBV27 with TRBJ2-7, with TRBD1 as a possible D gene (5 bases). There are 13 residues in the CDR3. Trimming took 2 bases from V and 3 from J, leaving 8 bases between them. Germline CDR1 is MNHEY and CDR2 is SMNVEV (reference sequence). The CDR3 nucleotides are TGTGCCAGCAGTTTAGACAGAAACTACGAGCAGTACTTC. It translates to CASSLDRNYEQYF.

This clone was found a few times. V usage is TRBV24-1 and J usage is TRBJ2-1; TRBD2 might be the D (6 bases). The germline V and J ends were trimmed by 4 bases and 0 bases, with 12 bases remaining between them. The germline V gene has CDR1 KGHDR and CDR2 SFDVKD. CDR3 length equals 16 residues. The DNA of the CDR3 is TGTGCCACCAGTGACCCTAGCGCCAGCTCCTACAATGAGCAGTTCTTC. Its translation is CATSDPSASSYNEQFF.

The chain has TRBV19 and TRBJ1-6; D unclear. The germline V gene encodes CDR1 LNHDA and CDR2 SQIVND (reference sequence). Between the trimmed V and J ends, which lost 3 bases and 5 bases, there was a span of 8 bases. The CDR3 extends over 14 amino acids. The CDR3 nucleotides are TGTGCCAGTAGTATGGAGTCTGATAATTCACCCCTCCACTTT. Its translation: CASSMESDNSPLHF.

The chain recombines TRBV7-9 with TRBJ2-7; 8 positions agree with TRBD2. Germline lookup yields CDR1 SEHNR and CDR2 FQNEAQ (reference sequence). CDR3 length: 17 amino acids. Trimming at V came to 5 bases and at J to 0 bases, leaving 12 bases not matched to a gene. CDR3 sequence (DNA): TGTGCCAGCAGCCCCTATCCGGGAGGGCCTTTCTCCTACGAGCAGTACTTC. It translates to CASSPYPGGPFSYEQYF.

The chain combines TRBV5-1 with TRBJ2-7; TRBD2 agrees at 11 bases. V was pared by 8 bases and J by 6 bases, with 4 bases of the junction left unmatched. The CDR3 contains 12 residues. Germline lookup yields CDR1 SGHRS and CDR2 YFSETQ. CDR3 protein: CASSGRAVEQYF. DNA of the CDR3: TGCGCCAGTAGCGGGAGGGCCGTCGAGCAGTACTTC.

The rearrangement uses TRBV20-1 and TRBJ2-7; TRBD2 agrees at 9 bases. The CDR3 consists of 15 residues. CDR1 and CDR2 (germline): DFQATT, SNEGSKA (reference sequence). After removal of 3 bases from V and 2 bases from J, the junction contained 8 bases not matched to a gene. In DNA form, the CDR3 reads TGCAGTGCTAGTGGGGCTAGCGGGGATACCTACGAGCAGTACTTC. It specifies CSASGASGDTYEQYF.

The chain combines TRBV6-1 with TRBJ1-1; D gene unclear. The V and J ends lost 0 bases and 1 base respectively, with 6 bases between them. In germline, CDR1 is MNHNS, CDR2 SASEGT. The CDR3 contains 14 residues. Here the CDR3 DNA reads TGTGCCAGCAGTGAAGCGGCAGGGAACACTGAAGCTTTCTTT. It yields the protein CASSEAAGNTEAFF.

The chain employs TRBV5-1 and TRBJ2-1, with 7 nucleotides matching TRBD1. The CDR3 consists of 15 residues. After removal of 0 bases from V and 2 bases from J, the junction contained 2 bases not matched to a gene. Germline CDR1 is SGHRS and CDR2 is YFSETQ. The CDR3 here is CASSLEGATYNEQFF. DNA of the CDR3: TGCGCCAGCAGCTTGGAGGGGGCGACCTACAATGAGCAGTTCTTC.

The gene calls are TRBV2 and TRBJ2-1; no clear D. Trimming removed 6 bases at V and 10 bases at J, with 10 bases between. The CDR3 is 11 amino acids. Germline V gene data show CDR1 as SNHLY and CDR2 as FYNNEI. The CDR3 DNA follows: TGTGCCAGCAGGGGTCGAGGCGAGCAGTTCTTC. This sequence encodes CASRGRGEQFF.

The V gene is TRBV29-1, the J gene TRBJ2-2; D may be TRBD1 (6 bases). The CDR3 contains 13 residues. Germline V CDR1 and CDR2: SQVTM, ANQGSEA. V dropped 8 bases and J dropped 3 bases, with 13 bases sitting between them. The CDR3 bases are TGCAGCACGCGTCAGGGGTACACCGGGGAGCTGTTTTTT. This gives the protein CSTRQGYTGELFF.

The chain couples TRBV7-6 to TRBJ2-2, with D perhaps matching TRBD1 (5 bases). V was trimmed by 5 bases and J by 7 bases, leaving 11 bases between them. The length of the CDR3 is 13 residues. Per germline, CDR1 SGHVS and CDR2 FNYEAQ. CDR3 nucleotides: TGTGCCAGCAGCCCCTGGGGCCACGGGGAGCTGTTTTTT. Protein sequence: CASSPWGHGELFF.

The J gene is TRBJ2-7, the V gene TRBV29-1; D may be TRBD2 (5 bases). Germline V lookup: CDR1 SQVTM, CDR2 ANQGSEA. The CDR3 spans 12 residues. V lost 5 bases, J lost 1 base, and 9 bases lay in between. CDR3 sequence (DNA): TGCAGCGTTCGACTATTTTCCTACGAGCAGTACTTC. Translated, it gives CSVRLFSYEQYF.

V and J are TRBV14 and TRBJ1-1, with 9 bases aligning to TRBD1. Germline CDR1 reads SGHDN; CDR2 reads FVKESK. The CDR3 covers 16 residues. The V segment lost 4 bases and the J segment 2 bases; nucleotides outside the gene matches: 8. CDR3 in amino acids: CASSPYRGRVNTEAFF. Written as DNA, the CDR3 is TGTGCCAGCAGCCCTTACAGGGGGCGGGTTAACACTGAAGCTTTCTTT.

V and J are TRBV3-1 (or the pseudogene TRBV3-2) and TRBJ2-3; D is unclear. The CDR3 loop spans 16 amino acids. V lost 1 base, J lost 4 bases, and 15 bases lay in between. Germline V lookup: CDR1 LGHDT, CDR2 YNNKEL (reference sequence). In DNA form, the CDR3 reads TGTGCCAGCAGCCAAGGGCTAGAATTGTGGGCAGATACGCAGTATTTT. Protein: CASSQGLELWADTQYF.

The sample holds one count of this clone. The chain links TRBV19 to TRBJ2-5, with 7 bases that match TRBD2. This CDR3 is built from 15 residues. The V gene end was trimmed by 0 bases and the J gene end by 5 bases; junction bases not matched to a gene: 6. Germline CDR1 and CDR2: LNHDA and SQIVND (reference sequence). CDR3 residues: CASSIDGGSGETQYF. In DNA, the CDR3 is TGTGCCAGTAGTATAGACGGCGGGAGTGGGGAGACCCAGTACTTC.

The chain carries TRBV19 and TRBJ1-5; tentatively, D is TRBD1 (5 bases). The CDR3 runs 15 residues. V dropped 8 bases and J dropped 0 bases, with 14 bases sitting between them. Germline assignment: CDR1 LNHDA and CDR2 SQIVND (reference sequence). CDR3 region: CASGPTDYSNQPQHF. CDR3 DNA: TGTGCCAGTGGACCGACAGATTATAGCAATCAGCCCCAGCATTTT.

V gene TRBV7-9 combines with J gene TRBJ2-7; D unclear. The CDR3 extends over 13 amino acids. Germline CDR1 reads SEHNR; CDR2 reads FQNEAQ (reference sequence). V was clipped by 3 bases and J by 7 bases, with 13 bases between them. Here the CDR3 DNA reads TGTGCCAGCAGCTTCCTGGCTGTATCGGAGCAGTACTTC. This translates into CASSFLAVSEQYF.

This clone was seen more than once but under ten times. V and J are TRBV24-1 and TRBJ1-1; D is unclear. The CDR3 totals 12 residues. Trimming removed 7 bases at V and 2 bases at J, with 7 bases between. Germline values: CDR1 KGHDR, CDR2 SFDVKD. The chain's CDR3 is CATRRGNTEAFF. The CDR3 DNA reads TGTGCCACCAGGCGAGGAAACACTGAAGCTTTCTTT.

CDR3 sequence (DNA): TGTGCCAGCAGCCACGGTCATACGCAGTATTTT. Translating gives CASSHGHTQYF. V gene TRBV3-1 (or the pseudogene TRBV3-2) combines with J gene TRBJ2-3; D unresolved. The CDR3 is 11 amino acids. The germline V gene has CDR1 LGHDT and CDR2 YNNKEL (reference sequence). V gave up 3 bases and J gave up 7 bases, with 5 bases separating them.